Below, 25 T cell receptor beta chains from the same sample are listed, as sequenced in a study of OX40 agonist ivuxolimab in advanced cancers. The assay was immunoSEQ multiplex PCR, and TCRdb's table has in-frame clones only and misses some. This table has tens of thousands of clones, around 82% appearing once. This specimen was CD4+ or CD8+ T cells sorted from blood, taken in a trial of the OX40 agonist ivuxolimab. Every receptor here comes from an adult with an advanced solid tumor such as melanoma, head and neck, liver or kidney cancer.

V usage is TRBV19 and J usage is TRBJ2-2; 8 bases align to TRBD1. The germline gives CDR1 LNHDA, CDR2 SQIVND (reference sequence). V shed 0 bases, J shed 7 bases, and the junction held 7 bases outside the gene matches. The CDR3 extends over 16 amino acids. The CDR3 loop is CASSIDQGASSGELFF. For the CDR3, the DNA is TGTGCCAGTAGTATAGATCAGGGGGCATCAAGCGGGGAGCTGTTTTTT.

A word on this clone: This sample also contains other DNA sequences that code for the same CDR3. V is TRBV7-8 and J is TRBJ1-1; no clear D. Germline loops: CDR1 SGHVS, CDR2 FQNEAQ. CDR3 length equals 12 residues. Trimming took off 0 bases at V and 4 bases at J, with 3 bases between the two ends. The CDR3 coding sequence is TGTGCCAGCAGCTTAGCAGGCACTGAAGCTTTCTTT. It is translated as CASSLAGTEAFF.

The genes are TRBV30 and TRBJ2-1; 9 bases align to TRBD1. J gave up 6 bases and V 4 bases, and 4 bases lay outside the gene matches. Germline V gene data show CDR1 as GTSNPN and CDR2 as SVGIG (reference sequence). There are 13 residues in the CDR3. The CDR3, as DNA: TGTGCCTGGAACAGGGGGCGCGTCAATGAGCAGTTCTTC. Translation gives CAWNRGRVNEQFF.

Regarding this clone: The same CDR3 arises from other DNA sequences in this sample as well. This chain links TRBV18 with TRBJ2-7; D might be TRBD1 or TRBD2, each matching 5 bases. The V end lost 2 bases, the J end lost 2 bases, and 10 bases lay between the germline ends. The CDR3 covers 14 residues. Germline assignment: CDR1 KGHSH and CDR2 LQKENI. CDR3 DNA: TGTGCCAGCTCACCAGGGACGGATGCCTACGAGCAGTACTTC. Its protein product is CASSPGTDAYEQYF.

The chain links TRBV6-4 to TRBJ1-2; unclear D gene. The CDR3 spans 14 residues. CDR1 MRHNA and CDR2 SNTAGT come from the germline V gene. V was cut by 4 bases and J by 7 bases, with 16 bases left in between. Here the CDR3 DNA reads TGTGCCAGCAGTGTGGCCCCGGGCCTCTCTGGCTACACCTTC. Its translation is CASSVAPGLSGYTF.

The gene calls are TRBV15 and TRBJ1-5, with 8 nucleotides matching TRBD1. In germline, CDR1 is LNHNV, CDR2 YYDKDF (reference sequence). After removal of 1 base from V and 6 bases from J, the junction contained 8 bases not matched to a gene. The CDR3 totals 16 residues. The CDR3 reads CATSRVDRGSSQPQHF. The CDR3 bases are TGTGCCACCAGCAGAGTAGACAGGGGATCTTCTCAGCCCCAGCATTTT.

The chain combines TRBV19 with TRBJ1-5; possible D gene TRBD1, 6 bases. V lost 3 bases to trimming and J lost 6 bases, with 15 bases between them. There are 15 residues in the CDR3. From germline, CDR1 is LNHDA and CDR2 SQIVND (reference sequence). CDR3 sequence (DNA): TGTGCCAGTAGTATGGGGGCGCGGTTTTTTCAGCCCCAGCATTTT. Translated, it gives CASSMGARFFQPQHF.

This chain links TRBV14 with TRBJ1-4; possibly TRBD1 for D (5 bases). Trimming pared 4 bases from V and 5 bases from J, leaving 5 bases between. The CDR3 loop spans 12 amino acids. Per germline, CDR1 SGHDN and CDR2 FVKESK. CDR3 region: CASSRQNEKLFF. CDR3 DNA: TGTGCCAGCAGCCGACAGAATGAAAAACTGTTTTTT.

This clone occurred once. The rearrangement joins TRBV29-1 to TRBJ2-7; 7 bases are shared with TRBD2. CDR1 SQVTM and CDR2 ANQGSEA come from the germline V gene. CDR3 length: 13 amino acids. Losses at the gene ends were 3 bases for V and 5 bases for J; bases not matched to a gene: 7. The CDR3 reads CSVDTGGSDEQYF. In DNA form, the CDR3 reads TGCAGCGTTGATACAGGCGGGAGCGACGAGCAGTACTTC.

The V and J genes are TRBV18 and TRBJ1-1, with TRBD1 as a possible D gene (5 bases). The germline gives CDR1 KGHSH, CDR2 LQKENI. The CDR3 has 14 residues. V was pared by 3 bases and J by 1 base, with 9 bases between. CDR3 residues: CASSPRQRNTEAFF. The CDR3, as DNA: TGTGCCAGCTCACCGAGACAGCGGAACACTGAAGCTTTCTTT.

J is TRBJ2-7 and V is TRBV18, with 7 bases matching TRBD1. Germline CDR1 and CDR2: KGHSH and LQKENI. The CDR3 runs 13 residues. Germline trimming cut 8 bases from V and 5 bases from J; bases unmatched to any gene: 9. For the CDR3, the DNA is TGTGCCAGCGCTAAGACAGGGAAGGACGAGCAGTACTTC. Amino acids: CASAKTGKDEQYF.

The chain carries TRBV6-5 and TRBJ1-5; D perhaps matches TRBD1 (6 bases). CDR1 is MNHEY and CDR2 is SVGAGI in the germline V gene. This CDR3 is built from 13 residues. Trimming cost V 6 bases and J 3 bases, with 9 bases left between them. CDR3 sequence: CASSRTVNQPQHF. CDR3 coding DNA: TGTGCCAGCAGCAGGACAGTCAATCAGCCCCAGCATTTT.

V and J are TRBV5-6 and TRBJ2-7; TRBD1 or TRBD2 may be the D gene (5 bases each). Germline values: CDR1 SGHDT, CDR2 YYEEEE. The germline V and J ends were trimmed by 3 bases and 0 bases, with 13 bases remaining between them. The CDR3 consists of 15 residues. The CDR3 region is CASSYGTLSSYEQYF. The CDR3 DNA reads as TGTGCCAGCAGCTACGGGACGCTGAGCTCCTACGAGCAGTACTTC.

The chain combines TRBV7-9 with TRBJ1-4; D is ambiguous. V dropped 1 base and J dropped 0 bases, with 9 bases sitting between them. Germline CDR1 is SEHNR and CDR2 is FQNEAQ (reference sequence). The CDR3 consists of 16 residues. The CDR3 nucleotides are TGTGCCAGCAGCTTAGGGGCAGTCGCAACTAATGAAAAACTGTTTTTT. Amino acids: CASSLGAVATNEKLFF.

The chain employs TRBV6-6 and TRBJ2-3; 8 nucleotides align to TRBD1. The CDR3 is 15 residues long. After removal of 0 bases from V and 2 bases from J, the junction contained 1 base not matched to a gene. Germline lookup yields CDR1 MNHNY and CDR2 SVGAGI (reference sequence). The CDR3: CASSYSGQVTDTQYF. DNA of the CDR3: TGTGCCAGCAGTTACTCGGGACAGGTCACAGATACGCAGTATTTT.

This sequence joins TRBV18 and TRBJ1-1, with D maybe TRBD1 (6 bases). The V gene's germline CDR1 is KGHSH and CDR2 LQKENI. CDR3 length: 16 residues. The V gene lost 1 base and the J gene lost 1 base, with 13 bases spanning the gap. The DNA of the CDR3 is TGTGCCAGCTCACCACTCCGTGGCAGGGGGAACACTGAAGCTTTCTTT. This sequence encodes CASSPLRGRGNTEAFF. The variable domain in full, with the rest retrieved from reference TRBV18 and TRBJ1-1, is NAGVMQNPRHLVRRRGQEARLRCSPMKGHSHVYWYRQLPEEGLKFMVYLQKENIIDESGMPKERFSAEFPKEGPSILRIQQVVRGDSAAYFCASSPLRGRGNTEAFFGQGTRLTVV.

J is TRBJ2-1 and V is TRBV15; maybe TRBD2 (6 bases). The germline V gene has CDR1 LNHNV and CDR2 YYDKDF (reference sequence). Trimming shortened V by 5 bases and J by 9 bases, and 17 bases separated the two germline ends. There are 14 residues in the CDR3. CDR3 bases: TGTGCCACCAGCCAGACTAGTCTCGCCGGTGAGCAGTTCTTC. Amino acid sequence: CATSQTSLAGEQFF.

The chain links TRBV4-3 to TRBJ1-1; TRBD1 aligns across 7 bases. Germline assignment: CDR1 LGHNA and CDR2 YSLEER. The CDR3 is 14 amino acids. Trimming at V came to 2 bases and at J to 3 bases, leaving 3 bases not matched to a gene. This CDR3 reads CASSQRDSYTEAFF. The CDR3 bases are TGCGCCAGCAGCCAACGGGACAGTTACACTGAAGCTTTCTTT.

The V call is TRBV9, the J call TRBJ1-1, with D possibly being TRBD1 (6 bases). The V gene's germline CDR1 is SGDLS and CDR2 YYNGEE. Trimming shortened V by 2 bases and J by 3 bases, and 14 bases separated the two germline ends. The CDR3 sequence is 15 residues long. The CDR3 DNA reads TGTGCCAGCAGCGTCGGCCAGGGGAGGGACACTGAAGCTTTCTTT. This translates into CASSVGQGRDTEAFF.

This clone has a single count. This rearrangement joins TRBV2 to TRBJ1-2; 7 positions match TRBD1. CDR1 is SNHLY, CDR2 FYNNEI, per germline. This CDR3 is built from 13 residues. V shed 1 base and J 7 bases; nucleotides not matched to a gene: 3. The CDR3 reads CASSEGDSSGYTF. In nucleotides, the CDR3 is TGTGCCAGCAGTGAAGGGGACAGTAGTGGCTACACCTTC.

This chain uses TRBV19 with TRBJ1-4, with 9 bases aligning to TRBD1. The CDR3 runs 17 residues. The trim removed 3 bases at V and 0 bases at J, leaving 5 bases unmatched. The germline V gene has CDR1 LNHDA and CDR2 SQIVND (reference sequence). Written as DNA, the CDR3 is TGTGCCAGTAGTATGGACAGGGGCCTAGCAACTAATGAAAAACTGTTTTTT. It specifies CASSMDRGLATNEKLFF.

By share, this clone ranks as medium-sized. The chain joins TRBV5-5 to TRBJ1-4, with D maybe TRBD1 (5 bases). The V and J ends lost 2 bases and 0 bases respectively, with 8 bases between them. CDR3 length: 15 residues. Germline V gene sequence: CDR1 SGHKS, CDR2 YYEKEE (reference sequence). The DNA of the CDR3 is TGTGCCAGCAGCTTCAGGGTTGCAACTAATGAAAAACTGTTTTTT. This encodes CASSFRVATNEKLFF.

The gene calls are TRBV6-1 and TRBJ2-3; TRBD2 might be the D (7 bases). The CDR3 loop spans 14 amino acids. The V gene's germline CDR1 is MNHNS and CDR2 SASEGT. Between the trimmed V and J ends, which lost 8 bases and 5 bases, there was a span of 17 bases. The CDR3 DNA reads TGTGCCAGCCCGGTCGGGGGGCCCGGAGATACGCAGTATTTT. Translated: CASPVGGPGDTQYF.

V gene TRBV7-3 combines with J gene TRBJ1-6; possible D gene TRBD1, 5 bases. CDR1 is SGHTA and CDR2 is FQGTGA in the germline V gene. There are 14 residues in the CDR3. V was cut by 5 bases and J by 5 bases, with 10 bases left in between. CDR3 loop: CASSMTVNNSPLHF. CDR3 sequence (DNA): TGTGCCAGCAGCATGACAGTAAATAATTCACCCCTCCACTTT.

This rearrangement joins TRBV7-2 to TRBJ2-5; D remains ambiguous. V lost 1 base, J lost 2 bases, and 8 bases lay in between. Germline loops: CDR1 SGHTA, CDR2 FQGNSA. This CDR3 contains 14 residues. Here the CDR3 reads CASSLVARQETQYF. The CDR3 region has the DNA TGTGCCAGCAGCTTAGTTGCGAGGCAAGAGACCCAGTACTTC. Looking up the rest from reference TRBV7-2 and TRBJ2-5 gives the full variable domain: GAGVSQSPSNKVTEKGKDVELRCDPISGHTALYWYRQSLGQGLEFLIYFQGNSAPDKSGLPSDRFSAERTGGSVSTLTIQRTQQEDSAVYLCASSLVARQETQYFGPGTRLLVL.